These 27 T cell receptor beta chains came from one sample sequenced in a study of cytomegalovirus exposure and HLA in healthy donors. Produced via immunoSEQ multiplex PCR; TCRdb's table is partial and in-frame only. The table shows 65,000 to 75,000 clones, with around 93% occurring only once. Sequencing was done on a sample of PBMCs. All receptors come from a man aged 18 to 30 in good health and CMV-seropositive.

The chain couples TRBV30 to TRBJ2-3; TRBD2 might be the D (6 bases). Germline assignment: CDR1 GTSNPN and CDR2 SVGIG (reference sequence). The CDR3 is made up of 10 amino acids. Trimming cost V 5 bases and J 11 bases, with 11 bases left between them. This CDR3 reads CAWGGAKQYF. Written as DNA, the CDR3 is TGTGCCTGGGGAGGGGCGAAGCAGTATTTT. The full variable domain, its missing parts supplied by reference TRBV30 and TRBJ2-3, is SQTIHQWPATLVQPVGSPLSLECTVEGTSNPNLYWYRQAAGRGLQLLFYSVGIGQISSEVPQNLSASRPQDRQFILSSKKLLLSDSGFYLCAWGGAKQYFGPGTRLTVL.

This clone was seen just once. V is TRBV6-5 and J is TRBJ2-3; TRBD2 is a possible D gene (5 bases). Trimming cost V 6 bases and J 2 bases, with 15 bases left between them. The CDR3 runs 15 residues. The germline V gene encodes CDR1 MNHEY and CDR2 SVGAGI. CDR3 DNA: TGTGCCAGCAGCTCCGACGCGGAGGACACAGATACGCAGTATTTT. This codes for CASSSDAEDTDTQYF.

This clone was recorded only once. The J gene is TRBJ2-7, the V gene TRBV18, with unresolved D. This CDR3 has 12 residues. CDR1 KGHSH and CDR2 LQKENI come from the germline V gene. V dropped 3 bases and J dropped 6 bases, with 9 bases sitting between them. The CDR3 nucleotides are TGTGCCAGCTCACCCTCGTCGAGCGAGCAGTACTTC. It encodes CASSPSSSEQYF.

This chain links TRBV9 with TRBJ2-5; D not resolved. Trimming cost V 0 bases and J 3 bases, with 9 bases left between them. CDR1 SGDLS and CDR2 YYNGEE come from the germline V gene. The CDR3 loop spans 14 amino acids. The CDR3 loop is CASSVGGLEETQYF. The DNA for the CDR3 is TGTGCCAGCAGCGTAGGAGGCCTAGAAGAGACCCAGTACTTC. The variable domain in full, completed from reference TRBV9 and TRBJ2-5, reads DSGVTQTPKHLITATGQRVTLRCSPRSGDLSVYWYQQSLDQGLQFLIQYYNGEERAKGNILERFSAQQFPDLHSELNLSSLELGDSALYFCASSVGGLEETQYFGPGTRLLVL.

The chain combines TRBV30 with TRBJ1-5; a possible D gene is TRBD1 (6 bases). Germline CDR1 is GTSNPN and CDR2 is SVGIG (reference sequence). The CDR3 sequence is 14 residues long. V was shortened by 3 bases and J by 6 bases, with 15 bases between the two germline ends. Here the CDR3 reads CAWRRQEGSQPQHF. CDR3 nucleotide sequence: TGTGCCTGGAGGAGACAGGAAGGTTCTCAGCCCCAGCATTTT.

V is TRBV15 and J is TRBJ1-2, with D possibly matching TRBD1 (6 bases). Germline CDR1 is LNHNV and CDR2 is YYDKDF (reference sequence). V gave up 3 bases and J gave up 1 base, with 18 bases separating them. This CDR3 contains 17 residues. As DNA, the CDR3 is TGTGCCACCAGCAGTAATAGGGGGAATACCGTTAACTATGGCTACACCTTC. It encodes CATSSNRGNTVNYGYTF.

The chain links TRBV5-1 to TRBJ2-1, with a tentative D call TRBD2 (5 bases). This CDR3 spans 16 amino acids. Germline values: CDR1 SGHRS, CDR2 YFSETQ. Trimming left V 4 bases short and J 0 bases short, with 14 bases between. In DNA, the CDR3 is TGCGCCAGCAGCGGACTCGGCGCCAGCTCCTACAATGAGCAGTTCTTC. It is translated as CASSGLGASSYNEQFF.

The V call is TRBV5-1, the J call TRBJ2-1; TRBD2 aligns across 10 bases. This CDR3 spans 19 amino acids. V was pared by 0 bases and J by 2 bases, with 11 bases of the junction left unmatched. Germline V gene data show CDR1 as SGHRS and CDR2 as YFSETQ. DNA of the CDR3: TGCGCCAGCAGCTTGGGGTTTCGGTCTAGCGGGAGTACCTACAATGAGCAGTTCTTC. Its translation: CASSLGFRSSGSTYNEQFF.

This clone was observed once. The chain combines TRBV27 with TRBJ1-5, with TRBD1 as a possible D gene (5 bases). The CDR3 sequence is 12 residues long. CDR1 is MNHEY and CDR2 is SMNVEV in the germline V gene (reference sequence). With 5 bases removed from V and 7 bases from J, the gap between germline ends came to 9 bases. The CDR3 sequence: CASSQGGQPQHF. CDR3 DNA: TGTGCCAGCAGTCAGGGCGGCCAGCCCCAGCATTTT.

The genes are TRBV2 and TRBJ1-1; a weak D match, TRBD1 (6 bases). CDR3 length: 16 amino acids. Trimming removed 6 bases at V and 3 bases at J, with 20 bases between. In germline, CDR1 is SNHLY, CDR2 FYNNEI. Here the CDR3 DNA reads TGTGCCAGCAGGGGGGCCGGGACCCGGGGACACACTGAAGCTTTCTTT. It encodes CASRGAGTRGHTEAFF.

The chain carries TRBV5-1 and TRBJ2-3, with 8 positions matching TRBD2. Germline V gene lookup returns CDR1 SGHRS and CDR2 YFSETQ. The CDR3 is 16 amino acids. Trimming cost V 4 bases and J 2 bases; bases outside gene matches: 9. CDR3 loop: CASSAGLARPTDTQYF. CDR3 nucleotide sequence: TGCGCCAGCAGCGCAGGACTAGCACGTCCCACAGATACGCAGTATTTT.

This chain joins TRBV10-3 and TRBJ2-4; unclear D gene. Trimming took off 0 bases at V and 4 bases at J, with 7 bases between the two ends. Germline CDR1 reads ENHRY; CDR2 reads SYGVKD. The CDR3 spans 14 residues. Here the CDR3 reads CAISESTVKNIQYF. The CDR3 DNA sequence: TGTGCCATCAGTGAGTCCACGGTAAAAAACATTCAGTACTTC.

The chain employs TRBV27 and TRBJ1-1; TRBD1 agrees at 9 bases. The CDR3 spans 13 residues. Germline V gene lookup returns CDR1 MNHEY and CDR2 SMNVEV (reference sequence). The J segment lost 5 bases and the V segment lost 8 bases, leaving 6 bases of the junction unmatched. The CDR3 nucleotides are TGTGCCAGCTCGGTCGGACAGGGGACTGAAGCTTTCTTT. Translation: CASSVGQGTEAFF.

The chain recombines TRBV25-1 with TRBJ2-7, with 8 nucleotides matching TRBD2. Germline-derived CDR1 and CDR2 are MGHDK and SYGVNS. The trim removed 3 bases at V and 3 bases at J, leaving 10 bases unmatched. The CDR3 has 16 residues. The DNA for the CDR3 is TGTGCCAGCAGTGATGGTCCGGGACTAGAGTTCTACGAGCAGTACTTC. This codes for CASSDGPGLEFYEQYF.

In the case of this clone: This sample also contains other DNA sequences that code for the same CDR3. The V and J genes are TRBV6-1 and TRBJ2-7, with 11 nucleotides matching TRBD2. The ends lost 3 bases at V and 4 bases at J; junction bases unmatched: 2. Germline V gives CDR1 MNHNS, CDR2 SASEGT. The CDR3 covers 14 residues. The CDR3 reads CASSDGTSGYEQYF. CDR3 bases: TGTGCCAGCAGTGACGGGACTAGCGGTTACGAGCAGTACTTC.

This rearrangement joins TRBV7-9 to TRBJ2-7; D gene unclear. The CDR3 is 16 amino acids. Trimming left V 1 base short and J 2 bases short, with 15 bases between. The V gene's germline CDR1 is SEHNR and CDR2 FQNEAQ (reference sequence). The CDR3 coding sequence is TGTGCCAGCAGCTTAGGGTTTGCGAGTATAACCTACGAGCAGTACTTC. Amino acid sequence: CASSLGFASITYEQYF.

V usage is TRBV5-1 and J usage is TRBJ2-3, with D hard to call. Germline CDR1 SGHRS, CDR2 YFSETQ. The CDR3 has 15 residues. Deletions cut 4 bases from V and 0 bases from J, with 12 bases between. DNA for the CDR3: TGCGCCAGCAGCGGAGCTGGGTCTAGCACAGATACGCAGTATTTT. This sequence encodes CASSGAGSSTDTQYF. Complete variable domain (other parts from reference TRBV5-1 and TRBJ2-3): KAGVTQTPRYLIKTRGQQVTLSCSPISGHRSVSWYQQTPGQGLQFLFEYFSETQRNKGNFPGRFSGRQFSNSRSEMNVSTLELGDSALYLCASSGAGSSTDTQYFGPGTRLTVL.

V is TRBV6-6 and J is TRBJ2-2; 7 bases line up with TRBD1. This CDR3 spans 16 amino acids. Germline V gene data show CDR1 as MNHNY and CDR2 as SVGAGI (reference sequence). V was pared by 0 bases and J by 7 bases, with 8 bases of the junction left unmatched. The CDR3 reads CASSYSPDRSSGELFF. The CDR3 DNA is TGTGCCAGCAGTTACTCCCCGGACAGGTCGAGCGGGGAGCTGTTTTTT.

The V call is TRBV28, the J call TRBJ2-7; possible D gene TRBD1, 5 bases. The germline V and J ends were trimmed by 3 bases and 3 bases, with 15 bases remaining between them. CDR1 MDHEN and CDR2 SYDVKM come from the germline V gene. The CDR3 totals 15 residues. Written as DNA, the CDR3 is TGTGCCAGCAGTTTGATGGCAGGGAAAGGCTACGAGCAGTACTTC. Its protein is CASSLMAGKGYEQYF. Complete variable domain (other parts from reference TRBV28 and TRBJ2-7): DVKVTQSSRYLVKRTGEKVFLECVQDMDHENMFWYRQDPGLGLRLIYFSYDVKMKEKGDIPEGYSVSREKKERFSLILESASTNQTSMYLCASSLMAGKGYEQYFGPGTRLTVT.

The V call is TRBV19, the J call TRBJ2-7, with TRBD2 matching over 11 bases. CDR1 LNHDA and CDR2 SQIVND come from the germline V gene (reference sequence). V was clipped by 6 bases and J by 6 bases; unmatched bases: 4. This CDR3 region has 13 residues. The chain's CDR3 is CASRTSGTSEQYF. As DNA, the CDR3 is TGTGCCAGTAGGACTAGCGGGACCTCCGAGCAGTACTTC.

The chain joins TRBV6-5 to TRBJ2-7; D unresolved. CDR1 MNHEY and CDR2 SVGAGI come from the germline V gene. The CDR3 is 14 residues long. Deletions cut 0 bases from V and 6 bases from J, with 12 bases between. The CDR3 DNA reads TGTGCCAGCAGTTACTCGAGTCAGGTCGGCGAGCAGTACTTC. Protein sequence: CASSYSSQVGEQYF.

This chain connects TRBV5-1 to TRBJ2-5; 8 bases map to TRBD2. After removal of 0 bases from V and 5 bases from J, the junction contained 3 bases not matched to a gene. The CDR3 spans 14 residues. CDR1 SGHRS and CDR2 YFSETQ come from the germline V gene. The CDR3 nucleotides read TGCGCCAGCAGCTTGGGGACTAGCATCGAGACCCAGTACTTC. Protein sequence: CASSLGTSIETQYF.

The V and J genes are TRBV11-2 and TRBJ2-1; maybe TRBD2 (5 bases). This CDR3 has 14 residues. With 10 bases removed from V and 1 base from J, the gap between germline ends came to 14 bases. Germline V gene sequence: CDR1 SGHAT, CDR2 FQNNGV. The CDR3 is CATQRADSYNEQFF. The CDR3 DNA is TGTGCCACCCAAAGAGCGGATTCCTACAATGAGCAGTTCTTC.

The CDR3 reads CASSAGTSGSFGQFF. CDR3 nucleotides: TGTGCCAGCAGCGCAGGGACTAGCGGGAGCTTTGGGCAGTTCTTC. This sequence joins TRBV7-6 and TRBJ2-1; TRBD2 matches 14 bases. The length of the CDR3 is 15 residues. The trim removed 5 bases at V and 12 bases at J, leaving 9 bases unmatched. Germline CDR1 and CDR2: SGHVS and FNYEAQ. Filled out from reference TRBV7-6 and TRBJ2-1, the complete variable domain reads GAGVSQSPRYKVTKRGQDVALRCDPISGHVSLYWYRQALGQGPEFLTYFNYEAQQDKSGLPNDRFSAERPEGSISTLTIQRTEQRDSAMYRCASSAGTSGSFGQFFGPGTRLTVL.

This clone came up a few times. J is TRBJ2-7 and V is TRBV5-3, with D hard to call. TRBV5-3 counts as an open reading frame of uncertain function. This CDR3 is built from 8 residues. The CDR3 DNA sequence: TGTGCTCCGGGCGAGCAGTACTTC. Translation gives CAPGEQYF.

The chain joins TRBV4-1 to TRBJ1-3, with TRBD1 as a possible D gene (5 bases). This CDR3 has 16 residues. The germline V and J ends were trimmed by 4 bases and 0 bases, with 13 bases remaining between them. In germline, CDR1 is MGHRA, CDR2 YSYEKL. As DNA, the CDR3 is TGCGCCAGCAGCCCGACAGAACTCTACTCTGGAAACACCATATATTTT. The encoded protein is CASSPTELYSGNTIYF.

V usage is TRBV28 and J usage is TRBJ1-2, with a tentative D call TRBD1 (5 bases). The CDR3 spans 16 residues. Germline V gives CDR1 MDHEN, CDR2 SYDVKM. The V and J ends lost 6 bases and 0 bases respectively, with 17 bases between them. The CDR3 DNA reads TGTGCCAGCAGGCAGGGCGGTAAAATCCCTAACTATGGCTACACCTTC. Its protein is CASRQGGKIPNYGYTF.